A single count supports the clone carrying this T cell receptor (beta chain). The CDR3 has 13 amino acids. The V and J ends lost 6 bases and 2 bases respectively, with 8 bases between them. Looked up from germline, CDR1 is LNHDA and CDR2 is SQIVND (reference sequence). Original processing methods: Amplified reference gene primers provided the basis for estimating nucleated cell counts. Profiled with immunoSEQ multiplex PCR; TCRdb holds only in-frame clones, not every one. V, J and clone size reflect that table, while D and trimming were determined from the DNA. In the table there are about 100,000 clones, about 84% of which are singletons. This record comes from a study of blood T cell repertoires in COVID-19. Study as a whole: Collection of acute and convalescent COVID-19 samples took place in the United States, Italy and Spain. Sources were T cells, B-cell-depleted T cells, or PBMCs; the material itself was cDNA or gDNA.

Sequences were obtained from peripheral blood. The chain has TRBV19 and TRBJ1-5; D gene unclear. This receptor was taken from a human donor in a cohort sampled during active COVID-19. CDR3 amino acids: CASSGVGNQPQHF. The CDR3, as DNA: TGTGCCAGTAGCGGTGTGGGCAATCAGCCCCAGCATTTT.